At least ten counts were recorded for the clone carrying this TCR beta chain. The source of the sample is a study of tumor-infiltrating lymphocytes in oesophageal squamous cell carcinoma. TCRdb ran MiXCR on the PCR reads and lists one entry per CDR3 protein. The sample lists more than 9,500 distinct CDR3 sequences, approximately 50% occurring once. This CDR3 comprises 16 residues. Germline assignment: CDR1 SGHRS and CDR2 YFSETQ. V trimming: 4 bases; J trimming: 5 bases; junction bases outside the gene matches: 9. The rearrangement uses TRBV5-1 and TRBJ2-5, with 12 positions matching TRBD2. The receptor was derived from a male donor with esophageal squamous cell carcinoma. The sample consisted of normal esophageal tissue next to the tumor. CDR3 in DNA: TGCGCCAGCAGCGACCGCCCCCTAGCGGGGGGGGAGACCCAGTACTTC. This encodes CASSDRPLAGGETQYF.